This T cell receptor (beta chain) derives from a study of cytotoxic CD8 clonotypes in ibrutinib-treated CLL. T cells were sequenced at a targeted depth of 1 in 200,000 to 1 in 1 million. Only in-frame clones appear in the TCRdb table, and some are missing; sequencing was by immunoSEQ multiplex PCR. The profile shows roughly 250,000 clones, 70% of them singletons. The V gene's germline CDR1 is SEHNR and CDR2 FQNEAQ (reference sequence). There are 15 residues in the CDR3. Germline trimming cut 4 bases from V and 6 bases from J; bases unmatched to any gene: 3. V is TRBV7-9 and J is TRBJ2-1, with 13 bases lining up with TRBD2. The sequence was obtained from a human donor with chronic lymphocytic leukemia. Sequencing used PBMCs, obtained after 24 months of ibrutinib treatment. The DNA for the CDR3 is TGTGCCAGCAGCTCCAGACTAGCGGGAGGCAATGAGCAGTTCTTC. Amino acids: CASSSRLAGGNEQFF.